A single sample is the source of the 10 T cell receptor beta chains below, sequenced in a study of T cells expressing NK-cell markers. No DNA is given; TCRdb re-called the 5' RACE reads and lists each CDR3 protein once. The sample has 400,000 to 550,000 distinct CDR3 sequences. Sequencing was performed on blood T cells: a sorted CD56 or NKG2C T cell subset, CD4+ or CD8+ T cells, or bulk PBMC T cells (not recorded which). These receptors were obtained from a woman between 18 and 70 years old in good health.

The rearrangement uses TRBV9 and TRBJ2-1; TCRdb's assignment of TRBD2 cannot be checked, as there is no DNA. From germline, CDR1 is SGDLS and CDR2 YYNGEE. The CDR3 covers 12 residues. The CDR3: CASSAGGPEQFF.

The rearrangement links TRBV12-3 or TRBV12-4 to TRBJ2-2; absent DNA, TCRdb's TRBD2 call cannot be checked. This CDR3 contains 20 residues. CDR3 loop: CASSLRRNSGSREYTGELFF.

V gene TRBV7-2 combines with J gene TRBJ1-2; with no DNA, the TCRdb D assignment of TRBD1 cannot be verified. This CDR3 has 14 amino acids. Germline V gene lookup returns CDR1 SGHTA and CDR2 FQGNSA. The CDR3 protein is CASSPRIGENGYTF.

V is TRBV9 and J is TRBJ1-1; TCRdb indicates TRBD1, and absent DNA this call remains unverified. CDR1 and CDR2 from the germline V gene are SGDLS and YYNGEE. The CDR3 runs to 16 residues. CDR3 loop: CASSVARTGAGTEAFF.

CDR3 residues: CSARARGGQETQYF. The rearrangement uses TRBV20-1 and TRBJ2-5; TCRdb's assignment of TRBD1 cannot be checked, as there is no DNA. This CDR3 is 14 amino acids long. Germline CDR1 is DFQATT and CDR2 is SNEGSKA (reference sequence).

V gene TRBV20-1 combines with J gene TRBJ2-1; lacking DNA, the TRBD1 call made by TCRdb goes unchecked. Germline CDR1 DFQATT, CDR2 SNEGSKA (reference sequence). The CDR3 is 16 residues long. This CDR3 reads CSAKALSGTAYNEQFF.

The V call is TRBV5-5, the J call TRBJ2-7. This CDR3 has 15 residues. The germline V gene has CDR1 SGHKS and CDR2 YYEKEE (reference sequence). This CDR3 is CASSFRSPSSYEQYF.

The chain is built from TRBV12-3 or TRBV12-4 and TRBJ2-7. The CDR3 is made up of 14 amino acids. This chain's CDR3 is CASSPFRVTDEQYF.

V usage is TRBV11-2 and J usage is TRBJ2-1; TCRdb outputs TRBD1, but without DNA this stays unchecked. Looked up from germline, CDR1 is SGHAT and CDR2 is FQNNGV. CDR3 length: 14 amino acids. CDR3 region: CATPVRATYNEQFF.

The rearrangement uses TRBV24-1 and TRBJ2-1; the TCRdb call, TRBD2, lacks DNA for checking. Germline assignment: CDR1 KGHDR and CDR2 SFDVKD. The CDR3 runs to 15 residues. This chain's CDR3 is CATSAWASGYNEQFF.